The clone carrying this TCR beta chain appeared many times. The antigen is unknown. This sample was included in a study of blood T cells in healthy people across ages. Study outcomes and limitations: Donors of long life had a larger count of naive CD4+ cells and greater diversity than aged donors. Naive T cell percentage by flow cytometry tracked strongly with beta diversity.

Next came a second PCR, run for about 7 to 12 cycles, which used a sample-barcoded 5' primer along with a J-beta primer mix. TCRdb analysed the 5' RACE reads with MiXCR anew, one entry per CDR3 protein. Of some 930,000 distinct CDR3 sequences in the sample, roughly 29% were seen once. Germline-derived CDR1 and CDR2 are SQVTM and ANQGSEA. CDR3 size: 14 residues. Trimming took off 6 bases at V and 7 bases at J, with 22 bases between the two ends. This sample also belongs to another study, concerning T cells of mothers and their children.

What was sequenced was blood. The receptor's source is a woman aged 40-49 years in good health. The chain has TRBV29-1 and TRBJ2-7, with D perhaps given as TRBD1 or TRBD2 (6 bases each). The CDR3 region is CSVEGGPLSREQYF. The CDR3 DNA reads TGCAGCGTGGAGGGGGGACCCCTATCTAGAGAGCAGTACTTC.